These 32 T cell receptor beta chains originate from one sample sequenced in a study of type 1 and type 2 diabetes patients. The PCR template was genomic DNA. Amplification of the beta chain CDR3 used 30 forward and 13 reverse multiplex primers. TCRdb reanalysed the multiplex PCR reads using MiXCR and keeps one entry per CDR3 protein. The sample includes about 270,000 distinct CDR3 sequences, more than 45% of them seen just once. What was sequenced was peripheral blood mononuclear cells (PBMCs). Receptors were obtained from a man between 18 and 35 years old with type 2 diabetes.

V gene TRBV2 combines with J gene TRBJ1-5; a possible D gene is TRBD1 (5 bases). Germline V CDR1 and CDR2: SNHLY, FYNNEI. This CDR3 has 12 amino acids. V was clipped by 9 bases and J by 3 bases, with 9 bases between them. CDR3 in amino acids: CARGEDNQPQHF. As DNA, the CDR3 is TGTGCCAGGGGGGAGGACAATCAGCCCCAGCATTTT.

This clonotype was detected only a few times. At one of its ends the junction is not consistent with the germline gene, which may arise from a read error. V gene TRBV5-1 combines with J gene TRBJ2-3, with a tentative D call TRBD2 (7 bases). This CDR3 contains 14 residues. Germline CDR1 reads SGHRS; CDR2 reads YFSETQ. CDR3 DNA: TGTGCCAGCAGCGAGGGGGGGCGAACAGATACGCAGTATTTT. This gives the protein CASSEGGRTDTQYF.

The chain recombines TRBV6-5 with TRBJ2-7; 7 positions agree with TRBD1. CDR1 MNHEY and CDR2 SVGAGI come from the germline V gene. With V trimmed by 6 bases and J by 2 bases, 7 bases remained unmatched. The CDR3 has 14 amino acids. The chain's CDR3 is CASRLPGQTYEQYF. The CDR3 DNA reads as TGTGCCAGCAGACTACCGGGACAGACCTACGAGCAGTACTTC.

In DNA form, the CDR3 reads TGTGCCAGCAGCGTAGGGATTTCGAATCTCAATTCACCCCTCCACTTT. It is translated as CASSVGISNLNSPLHF. The rearrangement joins TRBV9 to TRBJ1-6, with D unclear. CDR3 length: 16 residues. CDR1 is SGDLS and CDR2 is YYNGEE in the germline V gene. V lost 0 bases, J lost 7 bases, and 14 bases lay in between.

This clonotype was seen repeatedly, ten times or more. V is TRBV15 and J is TRBJ2-7; D gene unclear. The CDR3 totals 14 residues. The V gene's germline CDR1 is LNHNV and CDR2 YYDKDF (reference sequence). V dropped 0 bases and J dropped 4 bases, with 10 bases sitting between them. This CDR3 reads CATSRDLAVYEQYF. The DNA for the CDR3 is TGTGCCACCAGCAGAGATCTGGCGGTTTACGAGCAGTACTTC.

This rearrangement joins TRBV19 to TRBJ1-5; D possibly corresponds to TRBD1 (6 bases). This CDR3 is 13 amino acids long. Germline V CDR1 and CDR2: LNHDA, SQIVND (reference sequence). Trimming cost V 11 bases and J 6 bases, with 17 bases left between them. In DNA form, the CDR3 reads TGTGCCGCCAACAGGGTTGACGGTCAGCCCCAGCATTTT. Translated: CAANRVDGQPQHF.

This clonotype was seen a handful of times. The J gene is TRBJ2-5, the V gene TRBV7-2; a possible D gene is TRBD2 (6 bases). Per germline, CDR1 SGHTA and CDR2 FQGNSA. The CDR3 is 17 residues long. Trimming took 5 bases from V and 0 from J, leaving 19 bases between them. CDR3 DNA: TGTGCCAGCAGCCCCCACCCGGGACTGAGGTACCAAGAGACCCAGTACTTC. It codes for CASSPHPGLRYQETQYF.

The chain links TRBV7-9 to TRBJ2-1; 7 bases are shared with TRBD1. Trimming took 3 bases from V and 3 from J; bases not matched to a gene: 5. Per the germline V gene, CDR1 is SEHNR and CDR2 is FQNEAQ (reference sequence). The CDR3 is 15 residues long. CDR3 sequence reads: CASSFTGEGYNEQFF. The CDR3, as DNA: TGTGCCAGCAGCTTCACAGGGGAAGGCTACAATGAGCAGTTCTTC.

The chain joins TRBV19 to TRBJ2-7; unclear D gene. The CDR3 length is 16 residues. Germline V gene lookup returns CDR1 LNHDA and CDR2 SQIVND (reference sequence). V lost 3 bases and J 4 bases, leaving 19 bases between the germline ends. Here the CDR3 reads CASSISTWTVRYEQYF. The DNA of the CDR3 is TGTGCCAGTAGTATTTCTACCTGGACGGTTAGATACGAGCAGTACTTC.

The chain is built from TRBV6-1 and TRBJ2-7; 10 bases line up with TRBD2. This CDR3 comprises 15 residues. Germline trimming cut 6 bases from V and 4 bases from J; bases unmatched to any gene: 9. Germline-derived CDR1 and CDR2 are MNHNS and SASEGT. CDR3 sequence: CASSSLAGEGYEQYF. DNA of the CDR3: TGTGCCAGCAGCAGCCTAGCGGGAGAGGGTTACGAGCAGTACTTC.

This clonotype was observed a few times. The rearrangement joins TRBV4-2 to TRBJ2-7, with D unclear. V lost 4 bases, J lost 0 bases, and 7 bases lay in between. CDR1 and CDR2 (germline): LGHNA, YNFKEQ. This CDR3 is built from 13 residues. CDR3 loop: CASSPSDSYEQYF. Here the CDR3 DNA reads TGTGCCAGCAGCCCATCCGACTCCTACGAGCAGTACTTC.

The genes are TRBV6-5 and TRBJ2-3; 7 bases are shared with TRBD2. The J segment lost 6 bases and the V segment lost 5 bases, leaving 17 bases of the junction unmatched. Germline V gene sequence: CDR1 MNHEY, CDR2 SVGAGI. The CDR3 has 17 residues. For the CDR3, the DNA is TGTGCCAGCAGTGGCTCGGCTCTAGCGGCCCTACCGGATACGCAGTATTTT. Translating it yields CASSGSALAALPDTQYF.

Regarding this clonotype: An end of the junction does not agree with germline; a read error may underlie this. The chain employs TRBV4-1 and TRBJ1-2; D is ambiguous. From germline, CDR1 is MGHRA and CDR2 YSYEKL. This CDR3 region has 15 residues. The chain's CDR3 is CAGSRASLGSRGYTF. CDR3 in DNA: TGCGCCGGCAGCCGAGCCTCATTAGGGAGTCGTGGCTACACCTTC.

The J gene is TRBJ2-3, the V gene TRBV15, with D tentatively TRBD1 (7 bases). From germline, CDR1 is LNHNV and CDR2 YYDKDF (reference sequence). The CDR3 is made up of 14 amino acids. V was pared by 3 bases and J by 6 bases, with 13 bases between. CDR3 in DNA: TGTGCCACCAGCAGGGCAGGGGGGAGGGATACGCAGTATTTT. It is translated as CATSRAGGRDTQYF.

This sequence joins TRBV6-5 and TRBJ2-3; no definite D call. Per germline, CDR1 MNHEY and CDR2 SVGAGI. The ends were cut back, 0 bases at V and 0 bases at J, with 10 bases in the middle. The CDR3 consists of 16 residues. CDR3 DNA sequence: TGTGCCAGCAGTTACTCGATTGATTATAGCACAGATACGCAGTATTTT. Translated, it gives CASSYSIDYSTDTQYF.

The chain carries TRBV7-6 and TRBJ2-5; D tentatively fits TRBD1 or TRBD2 (5 bases each). CDR1 SGHVS and CDR2 FNYEAQ come from the germline V gene. Trimming cost V 6 bases and J 3 bases, with 11 bases left between them. CDR3 length: 13 amino acids. Written as DNA, the CDR3 is TGTGCCAGCAGTTACTTGGGGGAAGAGACCCAGTACTTC. Translated: CASSYLGEETQYF.

The rearrangement joins TRBV28 to TRBJ2-7; 7 bases match TRBD2. The CDR3 covers 14 residues. Unmatched junction bases numbered 9, after V lost 7 bases and J lost 3 bases. The germline gives CDR1 MDHEN, CDR2 SYDVKM. CDR3 nucleotide sequence: TGTGCCAGCACCGGGAGGACTACCGTCTACGAGCAGTACTTC. Translated: CASTGRTTVYEQYF.

Regarding this clonotype: One end of the junction varies from germline; a read error may be responsible. The chain employs TRBV7-7 and TRBJ2-3, with TRBD1 identical over 11 bases. The CDR3 is 15 residues long. The germline gives CDR1 SSHAT, CDR2 FNYEAQ (reference sequence). The CDR3: CASSVGQGVGDTQYF. The DNA for the CDR3 is TGTGCTAGCAGCGTGGGACAGGGGGTAGGAGATACGCAGTATTTT.

CDR3: CASSGRDHKETQYF. CDR3 bases: TGTGCCAGCAGCGGCAGGGACCACAAAGAGACCCAGTACTTC. The rearrangement links TRBV7-9 to TRBJ2-5; possibly TRBD1 or TRBD2 for D (5 bases each). Between the trimmed V and J ends, which lost 5 bases and 3 bases, there was a span of 13 bases. This CDR3 is 14 amino acids long. Germline CDR1 reads SEHNR; CDR2 reads FQNEAQ (reference sequence).

This clonotype has a count of ten or more. This chain links TRBV30 with TRBJ2-7; the D gene could be TRBD1 or TRBD2 (5 bases each). The CDR3 runs 11 residues. V shed 3 bases and J shed 7 bases, with 10 bases lying between them. Germline CDR1 is GTSNPN and CDR2 is SVGIG (reference sequence). CDR3 nucleotides: TGTGCCTGGAGCCTCGAGGGGGAGCAGTACTTC. Protein: CAWSLEGEQYF.

This clonotype was seen many times. V gene TRBV7-8 combines with J gene TRBJ1-2, with D possibly TRBD1 on 5 matching bases. The V and J ends lost 1 base and 8 bases respectively, with 14 bases between them. This CDR3 is built from 14 residues. From germline, CDR1 is SGHVS and CDR2 FQNEAQ. The chain's CDR3 is CASSLGQGGSGYTF. DNA for the CDR3: TGTGCCAGCAGCTTAGGCCAGGGCGGAAGCGGCTACACCTTC.

In its sample, this clonotype was seen a few times. The chain links TRBV19 to TRBJ2-1, with 8 bases identical to TRBD1. J was trimmed by 3 bases and V by 3 bases; bases with no gene match: 10. CDR1 and CDR2 (germline): LNHDA, SQIVND (reference sequence). This CDR3 comprises 17 residues. CDR3 amino acids: CASSMVGGQGLYNEQFF. In DNA, the CDR3 is TGTGCCAGTAGTATGGTCGGAGGACAGGGCCTCTACAATGAGCAGTTCTTC.

The CDR3 nucleotides read TGTGCCAGTAGCGAGACTAGCGGGGGGGCCTATGAGCAGTTCTTC. This encodes CASSETSGGAYEQFF. The rearrangement uses TRBV19 and TRBJ2-1; the match to TRBD2 covers 14 bases. Trimming removed 6 bases from V and 8 bases from J; junction bases left unmatched: 6. This CDR3 spans 15 amino acids. Germline CDR1 LNHDA, CDR2 SQIVND (reference sequence).

The genes are TRBV20-1 and TRBJ1-2; 7 nucleotides agree with TRBD1. Trimming took 5 bases from V and 2 from J; bases not matched to a gene: 8. The CDR3 is made up of 14 amino acids. The germline gives CDR1 DFQATT, CDR2 SNEGSKA (reference sequence). This chain's CDR3 is CSALPGQLNYGYTF. CDR3 in DNA: TGCAGTGCTCTCCCGGGACAGCTCAACTATGGCTACACCTTC.

The rearrangement links TRBV20-1 to TRBJ2-5, with a weak D call TRBD2 (6 bases). V lost 2 bases and J 7 bases, leaving 17 bases between the germline ends. CDR1 and CDR2 (germline): DFQATT, SNEGSKA (reference sequence). The CDR3 spans 14 residues. CDR3 loop: CSARRGGGARTQYF. CDR3 nucleotides: TGCAGTGCTAGAAGGGGAGGCGGGGCAAGGACCCAGTACTTC.

The chain carries TRBV30 and TRBJ1-1, with TRBD1 identical over 9 bases. The CDR3 runs to 14 residues. Per the germline V gene, CDR1 is GTSNPN and CDR2 is SVGIG (reference sequence). The ends lost 5 bases at V and 1 base at J; junction bases unmatched: 5. The CDR3 sequence is CAWDPGQGNTEAFF. DNA of the CDR3: TGTGCCTGGGACCCGGGACAGGGGAACACTGAAGCTTTCTTT.

This clonotype was seen a handful of times. J is TRBJ2-1 and V is TRBV20-1; D gene uncertain. This CDR3 is built from 14 residues. Germline CDR1 and CDR2: DFQATT and SNEGSKA (reference sequence). V lost 2 bases and J 2 bases, leaving 10 bases between the germline ends. CDR3 protein: CSARFPLAYNEQFF. In DNA, the CDR3 is TGCAGTGCTAGATTCCCTTTAGCCTACAATGAGCAGTTCTTC.

The chain uses TRBV30 and TRBJ1-1; D remains unclear. The CDR3 has 14 residues. Germline values: CDR1 GTSNPN, CDR2 SVGIG (reference sequence). The V and J ends lost 5 bases and 0 bases respectively, with 13 bases between them. The CDR3 nucleotides read TGTGCCTGGTTCGAAGCCCCTTTGAACACTGAAGCTTTCTTT. Translating it yields CAWFEAPLNTEAFF.

Comments on this clonotype: A clone one base away is much larger, so this may be a read error. CDR3 in DNA: TGTGCCAGCAATCCCAGGTGGCTTTCCTACGAGCAGTACTTC. This codes for CASNPRWLSYEQYF. V usage is TRBV2 and J usage is TRBJ2-7; D gene unclear. The CDR3 covers 14 residues. Germline V CDR1 and CDR2: SNHLY, FYNNEI. The V gene lost 7 bases and the J gene lost 1 base, with 14 bases spanning the gap.

The V call is TRBV7-8, the J call TRBJ1-2; 9 positions agree with TRBD1. Trimming cost V 5 bases and J 0 bases; bases outside gene matches: 10. The germline CDR1 and CDR2 sequences are SGHVS and FQNEAQ. The CDR3 has 17 amino acids. The CDR3 region has the DNA TGTGCCAGCAGCCCTCCCGGGACAGGGTTTACTAACTATGGCTACACCTTC. It codes for CASSPPGTGFTNYGYTF.

A remark on this clonotype: This may be a read error: a much more frequent sequence differs by one nucleotide. V and J are TRBV6-5 and TRBJ2-1; TRBD2 matches at 10 bases. Per germline, CDR1 MNHEY and CDR2 SVGAGI. Trimming at V came to 5 bases and at J to 6 bases, leaving 4 bases not matched to a gene. The CDR3 is 14 amino acids. Written as DNA, the CDR3 is TGTGCCAGCAGTGAAACTAGCGGGGTCAATGAGCAGTTCTTC. Translated: CASSETSGVNEQFF.

The V call is TRBV30, the J call TRBJ2-5; 12 positions agree with TRBD2. V gave up 3 bases and J gave up 3 bases; unmatched junction bases: 2. From germline, CDR1 is GTSNPN and CDR2 SVGIG (reference sequence). The CDR3 has 14 amino acids. The CDR3 DNA sequence: TGTGCCTGGAGGACTAGCGGGGGTAAAGAGACCCAGTACTTC. Protein: CAWRTSGGKETQYF.